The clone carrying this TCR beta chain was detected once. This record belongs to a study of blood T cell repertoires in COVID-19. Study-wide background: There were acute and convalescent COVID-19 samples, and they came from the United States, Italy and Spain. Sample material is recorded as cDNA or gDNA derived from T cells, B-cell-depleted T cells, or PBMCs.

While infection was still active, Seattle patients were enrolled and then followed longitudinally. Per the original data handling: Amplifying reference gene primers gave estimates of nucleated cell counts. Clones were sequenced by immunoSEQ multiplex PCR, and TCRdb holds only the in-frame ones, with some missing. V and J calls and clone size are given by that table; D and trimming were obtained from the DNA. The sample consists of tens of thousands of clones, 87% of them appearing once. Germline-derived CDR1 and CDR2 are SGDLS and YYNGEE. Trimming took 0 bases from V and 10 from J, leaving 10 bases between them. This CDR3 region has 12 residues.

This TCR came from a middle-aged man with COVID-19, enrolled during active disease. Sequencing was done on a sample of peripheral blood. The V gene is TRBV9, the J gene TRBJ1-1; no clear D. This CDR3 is CASSVEAPGAFF. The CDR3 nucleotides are TGTGCCAGCAGCGTAGAGGCGCCAGGAGCTTTCTTT.